This is a list of T cell receptor beta chains from one sample in a study of cytomegalovirus exposure and HLA in healthy donors. The method was immunoSEQ multiplex PCR; TCRdb's version includes in-frame clones alone and lacks a portion of them. The sample holds about 250,000 clones, around two thirds seen once. Sequencing used PBMCs. Receptors were obtained from a female donor in good health and CMV-seronegative. Each CDR3 is given with its conserved first and last residue. Each record gives: D gene, clone size, J gene, V gene, CDR3 protein, CDR3 DNA. D genes are given only for firm matches. Size is omitted from some rows. Given values are once, few, many or a class for expanded clones.

TRBD1 | - | TRBJ1-1 | TRBV6-6 | CASSYTDREGRAFF | TGTGCCAGCAGTTACACGGACAGGGAGGGGAGAGCTTTCTTT
- | - | TRBJ2-3 | TRBV10-1 | CASTKWQGPTDTQYF | TGCGCCAGCACCAAGTGGCAGGGCCCCACAGATACGCAGTATTTT
TRBD1 | - | TRBJ1-2 | TRBV7-9 | CSSSFMAGLTGANYGYTF | TGTTCCAGCAGCTTCATGGCCGGCTTAACAGGGGCTAACTATGGCTACACCTTC
TRBD2 | - | TRBJ2-7 | TRBV9 | CASSVGTRRAYEQYF | TGTGCCAGCAGCGTAGGGACTAGAAGAGCCTACGAGCAGTACTTC
TRBD2 | few | TRBJ2-1 | TRBV7-3 | CASSPGLAGMGSTYNEQFF | TGTGCCAGCAGCCCGGGACTAGCGGGAATGGGGTCTACTTACAATGAGCAGTTCTTC
- | - | TRBJ1-6 | TRBV21-1 | CASSKEGRTGDNSPLHF | TGTGCCAGCAGCAAAGAGGGACGGACAGGGGATAATTCACCCCTCCACTTT
TRBD2 | - | TRBJ2-7 | TRBV5-1 | CASSLGGRDLYEQYF | TGCGCCAGCAGCTTGGGCGGGAGGGACCTCTACGAGCAGTACTTC
- | - | TRBJ1-2 | TRBV30 | CAWYRRRSDYGYTF | TGTGCCTGGTACAGACGGCGTTCGGACTATGGCTACACCTTC
- | - | TRBJ1-6 | TRBV5-1 | CASSPGSSSYNSPLHF | TGCGCCAGCAGCCCCGGGTCGAGCTCCTATAATTCACCCCTCCACTTT
- | - | TRBJ1-3 | TRBV10-3 | CAIRPTADSGNTIYF | TGTGCCATCAGACCGACAGCCGACTCTGGAAACACCATATATTTT
TRBD1 | once | TRBJ1-2 | TRBV6-5 | CASSGQGRYGYTF | TGTGCCAGCAGTGGACAGGGACGCTATGGCTACACCTTC
TRBD1 | - | TRBJ2-5 | TRBV29-1 | CTLGQGETQYF | TGCACCCTAGGACAGGGGGAGACCCAGTACTTC
- | - | TRBJ2-7 | TRBV18 | CASSPLSGYEQYF | TGTGCCAGCTCACCCCTTTCAGGCTACGAGCAGTACTTC
TRBD2 | - | TRBJ2-7 | TRBV15 | CATSRGALREGPNEQYF | TGTGCCACCAGCAGAGGGGCCCTCCGGGAGGGGCCCAACGAGCAGTACTTC
TRBD1 | - | TRBJ2-7 | TRBV9 | CASSVGDSASYEQYF | TGTGCCAGCAGCGTAGGGGACAGTGCCTCCTACGAGCAGTACTTC
- | once | TRBJ2-2 | TRBV28 | CASSFSRGNTGELFF | TGTGCCAGCAGTTTCAGCCGAGGAAACACCGGGGAGCTGTTTTTT
TRBD2 | few | TRBJ2-1 | TRBV6-4 | CASSDLAGGHNEQFF | TGTGCCAGCAGTGACTTAGCGGGAGGGCACAATGAGCAGTTCTTC
TRBD2 | - | TRBJ2-7 | TRBV7-2 | CASSLVGTMDYEQYF | TGTGCCAGCAGCTTAGTAGGGACTATGGACTACGAGCAGTACTTC
- | - | TRBJ2-7 | TRBV7-3 | CASRFSLSGPGQYF | TGTGCCAGCAGGTTCTCTCTTAGCGGACCTGGGCAGTACTTC
TRBD1 | - | TRBJ2-7 | TRBV29-1 | CSVGTGGSYEQYF | TGCAGCGTCGGGACAGGGGGATCCTACGAGCAGTACTTC
- | - | TRBJ1-6 | TRBV14 | CASSQGGGLDNSPLHF | TGTGCCAGCAGCCAAGGGGGGGGCCTGGATAATTCACCCCTCCACTTT
TRBD1 | - | TRBJ2-3 | TRBV29-1 | CSVGGQGGDTQYF | TGCAGCGTTGGCGGACAGGGGGGGGATACGCAGTATTTT
TRBD2 | - | TRBJ2-3 | TRBV7-9 | CASSRLAGDTDTQYF | TGTGCCAGCAGCCGACTAGCGGGGGACACAGATACGCAGTATTTT
TRBD2 | once | TRBJ2-5 | TRBV12-5 | CASGLEGLAGRETQYF | TGTGCTAGTGGTTTGGAGGGACTAGCGGGCCGGGAGACCCAGTACTTC
- | - | TRBJ1-6 | TRBV15 | CATSSGLENSPLHF | TGTGCCACCAGCAGTGGTCTAGAAAATTCACCCCTCCACTTT
- | - | TRBJ2-1 | TRBV2 | CASIPRGYNEQFF | TGTGCCAGCATCCCCAGGGGATACAATGAGCAGTTCTTC
- | few | TRBJ2-1 | TRBV9 | CASSGSGGAREQFF | TGTGCCAGCAGCGGTAGTGGCGGGGCCCGTGAGCAGTTCTTC
- | few | TRBJ1-1 | TRBV19 | CASSIYSREAFF | TGTGCCAGTAGTATTTACAGCCGTGAAGCTTTCTTT
- | - | TRBJ2-7 | TRBV6-1 | CASSETGRYEQYF | TGTGCCAGCAGTGAAACTGGCAGGTACGAGCAGTACTTC
TRBD1 | few | TRBJ2-1 | TRBV9 | CASSVVSGQPSYNEQFF | TGTGCCAGCAGCGTAGTTTCGGGACAGCCGTCCTACAATGAGCAGTTCTTC
- | - | TRBJ2-7 | TRBV6-1 | CASVLRLPYEQYF | TGTGCCAGCGTATTGCGACTCCCTTACGAGCAGTACTTC
TRBD1 | - | TRBJ2-7 | TRBV27 | CASRGTGRPYEQYF | TGTGCCAGCAGAGGGACAGGGAGACCCTACGAGCAGTACTTC
TRBD1 | - | TRBJ1-2 | TRBV13 | CASSWGQGNYGYTF | TGTGCCAGCAGCTGGGGACAGGGGAACTATGGCTACACCTTC
TRBD1 | - | TRBJ2-1 | TRBV25-1 | CASSESTGVGFTEQFF | TGTGCCAGCAGTGAATCCACAGGGGTCGGGTTTACTGAGCAGTTCTTC
TRBD1 | - | TRBJ1-1 | TRBV6-5 | CASSNQFRGFEAFF | TGTGCCAGCAGTAACCAGTTCAGGGGGTTTGAAGCTTTCTTT
- | - | TRBJ2-7 | TRBV30 | CAWSKRSYEQCF | TGTGCCTGGAGTAAGCGATCCTACGAGCAGTGCTTC
- | once | TRBJ2-7 | TRBV5-6 | CASSLAWPGSYEQYF | TGTGCCAGCAGCTTGGCTTGGCCAGGCTCCTACGAGCAGTACTTC
- | - | TRBJ2-3 | TRBV19 | CASSSPGRGKTDTQYF | TGTGCCAGTAGTTCCCCCGGCAGGGGAAAAACAGATACGCAGTATTTT
- | - | TRBJ2-3 | TRBV21-1 | CASSIPSRVRDTQYF | TGTGCCAGCAGCATTCCCAGCAGGGTAAGAGATACGCAGTATTTT
TRBD2 | - | TRBJ2-7 | TRBV7-9 | CSSSLSGSSYEQYF | TGTTCCAGCAGCTTGAGCGGGAGCTCCTACGAGCAGTACTTC
TRBD2 | - | TRBJ2-1 | TRBV6-5 | CASGTGTSGSNEQFF | TGTGCCAGCGGGACCGGGACTAGCGGATCAAATGAGCAGTTCTTC
TRBD1 | few | TRBJ1-2 | TRBV19 | CASSGPGTGIRYTF | TGTGCCAGTAGTGGCCCAGGGACAGGGATCAGGTACACCTTC
- | few | TRBJ1-6 | TRBV9 | CASSVDSHNSPLHF | TGTGCCAGCAGCGTCGACAGCCATAATTCACCCCTCCACTTT
- | - | TRBJ2-7 | TRBV10-3 | CAINSGPSYEQYF | TGTGCCATCAATTCAGGGCCTTCCTACGAGCAGTACTTC
- | - | TRBJ1-1 | TRBV11-2 | CASSFSRDTEAFF | TGTGCCAGCAGCTTCTCCAGGGACACTGAAGCTTTCTTT
TRBD2 | - | TRBJ2-5 | TRBV7-9 | CASRKAETSSETQYF | TGTGCCAGCAGGAAGGCCGAGACTAGCTCGGAGACCCAGTACTTC